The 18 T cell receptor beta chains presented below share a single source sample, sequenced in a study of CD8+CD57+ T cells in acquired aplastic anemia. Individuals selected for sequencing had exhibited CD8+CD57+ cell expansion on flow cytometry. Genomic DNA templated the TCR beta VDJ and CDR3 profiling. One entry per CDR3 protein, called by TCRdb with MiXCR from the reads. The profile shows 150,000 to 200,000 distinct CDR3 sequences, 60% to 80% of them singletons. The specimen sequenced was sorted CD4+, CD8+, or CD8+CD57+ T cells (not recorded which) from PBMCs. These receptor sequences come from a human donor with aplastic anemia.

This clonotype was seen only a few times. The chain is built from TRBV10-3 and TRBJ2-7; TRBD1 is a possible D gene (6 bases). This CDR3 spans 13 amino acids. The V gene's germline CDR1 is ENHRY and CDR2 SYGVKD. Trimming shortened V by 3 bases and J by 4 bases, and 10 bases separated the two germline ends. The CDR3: CAISDQGQYEQYF. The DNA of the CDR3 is TGTGCCATCAGTGACCAGGGGCAGTACGAGCAGTACTTC.

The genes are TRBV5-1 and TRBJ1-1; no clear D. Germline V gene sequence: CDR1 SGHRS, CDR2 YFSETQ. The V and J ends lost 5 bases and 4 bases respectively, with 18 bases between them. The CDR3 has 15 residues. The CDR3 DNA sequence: TGCGCCAGCAGTCCTACTGGCCCGGTTGGCACTGAAGCTTTCTTT. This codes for CASSPTGPVGTEAFF.

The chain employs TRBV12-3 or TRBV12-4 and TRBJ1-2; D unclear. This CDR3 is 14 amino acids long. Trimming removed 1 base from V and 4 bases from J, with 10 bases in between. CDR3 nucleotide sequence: TGTGCCAGCAGTTTAGAGGGAAAAGGCTATGGCTACACCTTC. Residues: CASSLEGKGYGYTF.

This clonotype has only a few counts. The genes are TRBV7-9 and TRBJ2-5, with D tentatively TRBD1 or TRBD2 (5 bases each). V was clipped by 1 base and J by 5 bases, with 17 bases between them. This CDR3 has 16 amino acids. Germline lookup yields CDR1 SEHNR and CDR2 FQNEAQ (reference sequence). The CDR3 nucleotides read TGTGCCAGCAGCTTAGAGGGGAGAGGGGCCCAGGAGACCCAGTACTTC. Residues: CASSLEGRGAQETQYF. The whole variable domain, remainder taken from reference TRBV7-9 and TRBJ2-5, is DTGVSQNPRHKITKRGQNVTFRCDPISEHNRLYWYRQTLGQGPEFLTYFQNEAQLEKSRLLSDRFSAERPKGSFSTLEIQRTEQGDSAMYLCASSLEGRGAQETQYFGPGTRLLVL.

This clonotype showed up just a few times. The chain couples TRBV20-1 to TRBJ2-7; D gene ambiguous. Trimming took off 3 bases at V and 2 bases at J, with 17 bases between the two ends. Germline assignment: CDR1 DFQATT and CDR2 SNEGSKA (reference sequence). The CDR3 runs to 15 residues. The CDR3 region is CSARAVGVSPYEQYF. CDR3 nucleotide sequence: TGCAGTGCTAGGGCTGTTGGGGTCTCGCCCTACGAGCAGTACTTC.

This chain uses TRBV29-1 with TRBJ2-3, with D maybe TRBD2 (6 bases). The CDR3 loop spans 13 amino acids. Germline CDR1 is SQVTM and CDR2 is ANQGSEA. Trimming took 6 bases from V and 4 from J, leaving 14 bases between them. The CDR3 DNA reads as TGCAGCGTGCCGGGACTTACCTCAGATACGCAGTATTTT. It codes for CSVPGLTSDTQYF.

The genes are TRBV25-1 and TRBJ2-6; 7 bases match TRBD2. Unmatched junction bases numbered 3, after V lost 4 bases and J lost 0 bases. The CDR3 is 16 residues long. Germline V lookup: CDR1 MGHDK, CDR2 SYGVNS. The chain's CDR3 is CASSAGGNSGANVLTF. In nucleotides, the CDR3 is TGTGCCAGCAGTGCCGGGGGGAACTCTGGGGCCAACGTCCTGACTTTC. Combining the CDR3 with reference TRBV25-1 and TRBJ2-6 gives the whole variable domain EADIYQTPRYLVIGTGKKITLECSQTMGHDKMYWYQQDPGMELHLIHYSYGVNSTEKGDLSSESTVSRIRTEHFPLTLESARPSHTSQYLCASSAGGNSGANVLTFGAGSRLTVL.

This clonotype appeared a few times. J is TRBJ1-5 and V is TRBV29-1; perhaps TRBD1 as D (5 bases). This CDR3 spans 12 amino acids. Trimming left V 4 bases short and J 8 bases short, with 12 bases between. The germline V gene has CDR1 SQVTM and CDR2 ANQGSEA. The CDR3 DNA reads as TGCAGCGTTGGTGGGGGAGGGGAGCCCCAGCATTTT. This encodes CSVGGGGEPQHF.

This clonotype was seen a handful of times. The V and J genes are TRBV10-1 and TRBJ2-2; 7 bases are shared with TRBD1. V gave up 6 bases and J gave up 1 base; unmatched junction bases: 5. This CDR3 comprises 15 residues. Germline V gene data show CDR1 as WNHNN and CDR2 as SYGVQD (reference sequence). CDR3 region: CASRAGQENTGELFF. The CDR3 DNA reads TGCGCCAGCAGGGCAGGACAGGAGAACACCGGGGAGCTGTTTTTT.

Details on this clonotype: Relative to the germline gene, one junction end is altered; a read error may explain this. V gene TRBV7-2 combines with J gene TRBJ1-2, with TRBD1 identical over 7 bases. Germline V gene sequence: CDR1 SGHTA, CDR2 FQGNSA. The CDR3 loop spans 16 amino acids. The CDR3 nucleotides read TGTGCCAGCAGCTTGGACAGGACAGCCGCGGGCTATGGTTACACCTTC. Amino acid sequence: CASSLDRTAAGYGYTF.

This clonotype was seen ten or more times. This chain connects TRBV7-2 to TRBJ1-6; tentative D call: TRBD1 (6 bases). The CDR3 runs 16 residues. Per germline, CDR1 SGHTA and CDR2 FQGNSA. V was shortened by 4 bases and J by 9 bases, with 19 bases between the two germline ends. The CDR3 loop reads CASSSVSVGAGSPLHF. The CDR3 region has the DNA TGTGCCAGCAGCTCCGTGTCGGTGGGGGCGGGTTCACCCCTCCACTTT.

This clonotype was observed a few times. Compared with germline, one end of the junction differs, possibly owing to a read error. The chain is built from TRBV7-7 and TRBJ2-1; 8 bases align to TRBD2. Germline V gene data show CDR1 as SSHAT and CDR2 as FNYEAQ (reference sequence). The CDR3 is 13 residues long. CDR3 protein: CASSVGGGNEQFF. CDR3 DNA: TGTGCTAGCAGCGTCGGGGGGGGCAATGAGCAGTTCTTC.

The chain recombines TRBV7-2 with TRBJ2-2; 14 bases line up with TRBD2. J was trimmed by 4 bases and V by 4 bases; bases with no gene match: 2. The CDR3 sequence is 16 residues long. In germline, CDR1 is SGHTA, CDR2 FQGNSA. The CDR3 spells CASSSGLAGGTGELFF. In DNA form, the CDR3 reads TGTGCCAGCAGCTCTGGACTAGCGGGGGGCACCGGGGAGCTGTTTTTT.

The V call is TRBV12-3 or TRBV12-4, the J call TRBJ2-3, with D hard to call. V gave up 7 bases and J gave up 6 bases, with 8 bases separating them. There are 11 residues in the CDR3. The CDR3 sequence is CASTERDTQYF. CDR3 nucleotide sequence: TGTGCCAGCACCGAAAGGGATACGCAGTATTTT.

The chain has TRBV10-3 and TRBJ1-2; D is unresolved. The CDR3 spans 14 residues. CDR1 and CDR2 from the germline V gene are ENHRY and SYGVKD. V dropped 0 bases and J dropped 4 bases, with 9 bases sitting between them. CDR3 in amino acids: CAISESMTLYGYTF. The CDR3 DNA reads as TGTGCCATCAGTGAGTCAATGACACTCTATGGCTACACCTTC.

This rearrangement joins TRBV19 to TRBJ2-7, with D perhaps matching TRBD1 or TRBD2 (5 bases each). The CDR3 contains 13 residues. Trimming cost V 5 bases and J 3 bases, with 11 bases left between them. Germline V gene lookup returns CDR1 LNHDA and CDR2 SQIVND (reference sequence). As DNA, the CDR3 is TGTGCCAGTAGTCCGGGGCACTACTACGAGCAGTACTTC. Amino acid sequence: CASSPGHYYEQYF.

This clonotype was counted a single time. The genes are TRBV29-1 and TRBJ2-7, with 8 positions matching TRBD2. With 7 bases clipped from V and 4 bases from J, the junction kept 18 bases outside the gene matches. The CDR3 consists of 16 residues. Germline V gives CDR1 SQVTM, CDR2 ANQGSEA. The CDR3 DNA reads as TGCAGCGCCGTGGGGATGGTCGGGAGGGCCGGGTACGAGCAGTACTTC. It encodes CSAVGMVGRAGYEQYF.

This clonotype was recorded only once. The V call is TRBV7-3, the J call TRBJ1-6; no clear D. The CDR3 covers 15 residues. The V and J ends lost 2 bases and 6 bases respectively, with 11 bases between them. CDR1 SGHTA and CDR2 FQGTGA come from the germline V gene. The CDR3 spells CASSLDNRPNSPLHF. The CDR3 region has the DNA TGTGCCAGCAGCTTAGACAACCGGCCTAATTCACCCCTCCACTTT.